This T cell receptor beta chain was observed in a study of OX40 agonist ivuxolimab in advanced cancers. As for the study in general: Partial responses, seen in three patients, involved one hepatocellular carcinoma and two cutaneous melanomas. Study-level points and caveats: Undetermined was the antigen specificity of the expanded peripheral T cells.

This clone was detected only once. Its antigen is unknown. The germline CDR1 and CDR2 sequences are MDHEN and SYDVKM. The CDR3 totals 13 residues. Deletions cut 5 bases from V and 7 bases from J, with 15 bases between. Sequencing was performed with immunoSEQ multiplex PCR; in TCRdb, only in-frame clones are kept and a portion is missing. The sample holds about 60,000 clones; 70% to 90% are singletons and the top ten take about 12%. The starting material was CD4+ or CD8+ T cells sorted from blood, obtained in a trial of the OX40 agonist ivuxolimab. This receptor was taken from an adult with an advanced solid tumor such as melanoma, head and neck, liver or kidney cancer. V and J are TRBV28 and TRBJ2-7; D may correspond to TRBD1 or TRBD2 (5 bases each). The CDR3 bases are TGTGCCAGCAGTAGGATACGCTGGGGGGAGCAGTACTTC. This gives the protein CASSRIRWGEQYF.